Here is one T cell receptor beta chain with its context. These data come from a study of T cell responses to AZD1222 COVID-19 vaccine. CDR1 and CDR2 (germline): SQVTM, ANQGSEA. This CDR3 has 14 amino acids. The trim removed 6 bases at V and 4 bases at J, leaving 6 bases unmatched. The repertoire was sequenced with immunoSEQ multiplex PCR; TCRdb's copy has only in-frame clones and lacks some. In the table there are 150,000 or so clones, around 93% of which are singletons. V is TRBV29-1 and J is TRBJ2-3; TRBD2 matches 11 bases. Sequenced material: peripheral blood, taken 28 days after the second AZD1222 dose. The TCR originated in an adult who received the AZD1222 COVID-19 vaccine. As DNA, the CDR3 is TGCAGCGTCCTCCTAGCGGGAGGACCAGATACGCAGTATTTT. Encoded protein: CSVLLAGGPDTQYF.